This TCR beta chain came from a study of blood T cell repertoires in COVID-19. On the study more broadly: Collection of acute and convalescent COVID-19 samples took place in the United States, Italy and Spain. In each case, the material was cDNA or gDNA derived from T cells, B-cell-depleted T cells, or PBMCs.

Under the authors' procedure: Estimation of nucleated cell counts relied on the amplification of reference gene primers. Here immunoSEQ multiplex PCR was the method, and the copy in TCRdb shows in-frame clones only, minus some. The V and J calls and clone size were taken over from that table, and D and trimming were inferred from the DNA. The sample lists tens of thousands of clones; over 70% were seen once. There are 16 residues in the CDR3. The germline V gene encodes CDR1 SGHTA and CDR2 FQGNSA. J gave up 4 bases and V 6 bases, and 11 bases lay outside the gene matches. The TCR was taken from a human donor in a cohort sampled during active COVID-19. The sequenced material came from peripheral blood. The chain uses TRBV7-2 and TRBJ2-5; 10 bases align to TRBD2. CDR3 nucleotide sequence: TGTGCCAGCAGGTCCAACCTAGCGGGAGCGGGAGAGACCCAGTACTTC. Amino acid sequence: CASRSNLAGAGETQYF.